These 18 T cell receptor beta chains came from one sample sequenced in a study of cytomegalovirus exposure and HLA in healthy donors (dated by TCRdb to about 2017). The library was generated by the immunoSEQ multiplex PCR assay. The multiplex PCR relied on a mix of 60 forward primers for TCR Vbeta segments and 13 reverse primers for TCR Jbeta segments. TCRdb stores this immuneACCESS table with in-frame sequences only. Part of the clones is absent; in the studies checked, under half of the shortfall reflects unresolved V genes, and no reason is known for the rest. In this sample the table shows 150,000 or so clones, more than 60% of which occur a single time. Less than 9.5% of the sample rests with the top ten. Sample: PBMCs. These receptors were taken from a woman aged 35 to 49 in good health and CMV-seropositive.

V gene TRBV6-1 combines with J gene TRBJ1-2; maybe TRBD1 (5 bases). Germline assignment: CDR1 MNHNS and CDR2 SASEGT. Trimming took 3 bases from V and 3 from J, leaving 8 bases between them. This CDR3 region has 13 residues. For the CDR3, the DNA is TGTGCCAGCAGTGAGCGGGGGGACTATGGCTACACCTTC. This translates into CASSERGDYGYTF.

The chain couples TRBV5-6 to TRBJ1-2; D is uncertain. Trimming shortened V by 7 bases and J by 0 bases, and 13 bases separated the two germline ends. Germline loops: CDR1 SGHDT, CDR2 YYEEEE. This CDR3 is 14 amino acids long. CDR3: CASAIGESNYGYTF. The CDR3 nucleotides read TGTGCCAGCGCAATCGGTGAATCTAACTATGGCTACACCTTC.

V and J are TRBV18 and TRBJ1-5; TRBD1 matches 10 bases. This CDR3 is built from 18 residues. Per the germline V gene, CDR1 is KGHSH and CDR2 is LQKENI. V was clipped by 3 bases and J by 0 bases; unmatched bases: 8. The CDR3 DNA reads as TGTGCCAGCTCACCTCCGGGACAGGGGCCGTATAGCAATCAGCCCCAGCATTTT. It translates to CASSPPGQGPYSNQPQHF. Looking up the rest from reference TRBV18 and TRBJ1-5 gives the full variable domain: NAGVMQNPRHLVRRRGQEARLRCSPMKGHSHVYWYRQLPEEGLKFMVYLQKENIIDESGMPKERFSAEFPKEGPSILRIQQVVRGDSAAYFCASSPPGQGPYSNQPQHFGDGTRLSIL.

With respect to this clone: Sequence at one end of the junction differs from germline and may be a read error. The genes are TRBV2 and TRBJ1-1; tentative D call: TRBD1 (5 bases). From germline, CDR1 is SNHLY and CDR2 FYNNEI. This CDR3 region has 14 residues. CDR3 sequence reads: CASREDSVNTEAFF. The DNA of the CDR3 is TGTGCCAGCAGAGAAGACAGTGTGAACACTGAAGCTTTCTTT.

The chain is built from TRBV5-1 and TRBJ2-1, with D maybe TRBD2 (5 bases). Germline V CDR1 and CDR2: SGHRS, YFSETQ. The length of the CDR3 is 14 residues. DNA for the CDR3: TGCGCTACGAGGGCTAGCACCTCCGGAAATGAGCAGTTCTTC. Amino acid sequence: CATRASTSGNEQFF.

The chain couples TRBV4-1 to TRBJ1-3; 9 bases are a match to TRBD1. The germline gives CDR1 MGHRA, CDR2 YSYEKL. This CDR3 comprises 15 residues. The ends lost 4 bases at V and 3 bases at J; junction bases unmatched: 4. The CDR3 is CASSLQGASGNTIYF. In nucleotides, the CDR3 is TGCGCCAGCAGCCTACAGGGGGCCAGTGGAAACACCATATATTTT.

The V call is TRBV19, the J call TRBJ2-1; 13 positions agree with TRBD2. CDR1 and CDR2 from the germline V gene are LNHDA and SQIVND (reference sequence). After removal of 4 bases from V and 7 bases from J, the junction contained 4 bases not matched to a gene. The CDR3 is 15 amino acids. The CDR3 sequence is CASSKGLAGQNEQFF. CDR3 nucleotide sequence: TGTGCCAGTAGTAAGGGACTAGCGGGACAGAATGAGCAGTTCTTC.

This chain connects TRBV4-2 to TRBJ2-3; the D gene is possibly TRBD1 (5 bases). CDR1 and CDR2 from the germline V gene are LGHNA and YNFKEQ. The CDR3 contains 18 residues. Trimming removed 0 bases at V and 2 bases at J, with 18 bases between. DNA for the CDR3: TGTGCCAGCAGCCAAGATCAAGGGGTCAACTATCTCACAGATACGCAGTATTTT. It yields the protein CASSQDQGVNYLTDTQYF.

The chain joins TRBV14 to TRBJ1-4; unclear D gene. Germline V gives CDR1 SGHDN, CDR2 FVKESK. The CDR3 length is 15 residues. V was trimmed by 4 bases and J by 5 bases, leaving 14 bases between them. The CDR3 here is CASSPRLSPNEKLFF. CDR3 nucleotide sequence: TGTGCCAGCAGCCCGCGCCTGAGCCCGAATGAAAAACTGTTTTTT.

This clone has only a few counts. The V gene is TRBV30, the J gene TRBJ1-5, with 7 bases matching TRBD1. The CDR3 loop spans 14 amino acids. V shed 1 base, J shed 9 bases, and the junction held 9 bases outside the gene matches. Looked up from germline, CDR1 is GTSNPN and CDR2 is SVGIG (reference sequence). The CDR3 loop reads CAWSADRVEGPQHF. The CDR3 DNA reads TGTGCCTGGAGTGCCGACAGGGTAGAGGGGCCCCAGCATTTT.

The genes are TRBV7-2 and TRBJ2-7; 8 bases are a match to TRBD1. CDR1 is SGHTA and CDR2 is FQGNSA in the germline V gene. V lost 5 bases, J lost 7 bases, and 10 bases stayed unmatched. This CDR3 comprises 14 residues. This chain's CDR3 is CASSPTGQATEQYF. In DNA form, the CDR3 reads TGTGCCAGCAGCCCCACGGGACAGGCTACGGAGCAGTACTTC.

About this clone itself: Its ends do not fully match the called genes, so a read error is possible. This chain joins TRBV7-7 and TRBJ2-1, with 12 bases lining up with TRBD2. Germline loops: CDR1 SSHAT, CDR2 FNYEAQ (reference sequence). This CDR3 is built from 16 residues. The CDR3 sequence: CASSPTSGGSYNEQFF. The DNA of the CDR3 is TGTGCTAGCAGCCCGACTAGCGGGGGCTCCTACAATGAGCAGTTCTTC.

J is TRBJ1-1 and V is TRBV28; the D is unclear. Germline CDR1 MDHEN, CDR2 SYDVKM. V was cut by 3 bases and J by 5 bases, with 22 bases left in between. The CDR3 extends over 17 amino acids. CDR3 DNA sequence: TGTGCCAGCAGTTTCAAAATGGCGGGGAGATTTTCGACTGAAGCTTTCTTT. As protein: CASSFKMAGRFSTEAFF.

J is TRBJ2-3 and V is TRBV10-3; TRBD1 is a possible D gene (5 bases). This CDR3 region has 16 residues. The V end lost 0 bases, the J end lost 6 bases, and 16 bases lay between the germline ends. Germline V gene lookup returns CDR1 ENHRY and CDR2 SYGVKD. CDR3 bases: TGTGCCATCAGTGAGTCGGTCCAGGGCGGTCCGGATACGCAGTATTTT. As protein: CAISESVQGGPDTQYF.

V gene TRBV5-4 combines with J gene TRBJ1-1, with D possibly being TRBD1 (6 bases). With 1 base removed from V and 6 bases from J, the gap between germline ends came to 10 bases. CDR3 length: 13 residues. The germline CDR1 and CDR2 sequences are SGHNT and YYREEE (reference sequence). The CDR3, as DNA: TGTGCCAGCAGCTTGCAGGGGACATCTGAAGCTTTCTTT. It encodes CASSLQGTSEAFF.

CDR3 nucleotides: TGTGCCAGCAGTGAACAGGGGGAGCAGTACTTC. This translates into CASSEQGEQYF. J is TRBJ2-7 and V is TRBV6-1; D possibly corresponds to TRBD1 (6 bases). Germline V gene lookup returns CDR1 MNHNS and CDR2 SASEGT. This CDR3 has 11 residues. The V and J ends lost 2 bases and 7 bases respectively, with 6 bases between them.

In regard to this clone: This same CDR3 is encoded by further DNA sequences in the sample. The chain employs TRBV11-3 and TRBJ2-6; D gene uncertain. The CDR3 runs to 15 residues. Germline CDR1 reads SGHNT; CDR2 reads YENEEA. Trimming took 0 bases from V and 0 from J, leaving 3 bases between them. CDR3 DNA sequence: TGTGCCAGCAGCTTAGACAGCTCTGGGGCCAACGTCCTGACTTTC. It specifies CASSLDSSGANVLTF.

DNA for the CDR3: TGCAGCGTTAGTTTAAGGGGCGAGCAGTACTTC. This sequence encodes CSVSLRGEQYF. V and J are TRBV29-1 and TRBJ2-7, with D possibly TRBD1 on 5 matching bases. There are 11 residues in the CDR3. Germline V CDR1 and CDR2: SQVTM, ANQGSEA. V was cut by 5 bases and J by 6 bases, with 11 bases left in between.